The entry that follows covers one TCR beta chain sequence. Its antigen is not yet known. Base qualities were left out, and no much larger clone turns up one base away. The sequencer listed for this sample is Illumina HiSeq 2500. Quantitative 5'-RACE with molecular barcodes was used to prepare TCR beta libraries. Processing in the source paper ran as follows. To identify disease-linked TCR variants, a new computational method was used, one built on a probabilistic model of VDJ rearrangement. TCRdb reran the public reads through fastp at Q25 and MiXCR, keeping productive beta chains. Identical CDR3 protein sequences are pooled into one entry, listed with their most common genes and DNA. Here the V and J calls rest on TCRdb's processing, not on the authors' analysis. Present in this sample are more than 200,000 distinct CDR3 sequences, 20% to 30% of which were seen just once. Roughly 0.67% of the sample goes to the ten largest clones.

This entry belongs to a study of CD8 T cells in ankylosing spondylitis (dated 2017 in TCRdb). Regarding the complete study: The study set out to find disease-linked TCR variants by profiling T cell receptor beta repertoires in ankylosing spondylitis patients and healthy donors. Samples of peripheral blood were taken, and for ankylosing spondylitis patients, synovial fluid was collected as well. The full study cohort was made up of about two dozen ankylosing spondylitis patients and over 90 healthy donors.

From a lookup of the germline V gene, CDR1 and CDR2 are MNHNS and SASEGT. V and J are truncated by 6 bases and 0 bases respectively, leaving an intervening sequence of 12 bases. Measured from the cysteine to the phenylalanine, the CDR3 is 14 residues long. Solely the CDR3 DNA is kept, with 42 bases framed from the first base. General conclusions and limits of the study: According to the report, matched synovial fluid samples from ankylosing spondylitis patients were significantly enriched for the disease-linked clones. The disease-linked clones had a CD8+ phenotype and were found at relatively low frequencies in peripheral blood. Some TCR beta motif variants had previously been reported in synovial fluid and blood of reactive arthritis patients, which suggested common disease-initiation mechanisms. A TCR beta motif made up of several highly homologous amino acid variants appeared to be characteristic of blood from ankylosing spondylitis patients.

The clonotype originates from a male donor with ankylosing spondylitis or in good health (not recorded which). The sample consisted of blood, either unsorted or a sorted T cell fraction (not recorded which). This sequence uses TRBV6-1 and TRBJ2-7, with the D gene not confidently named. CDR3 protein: CASSPGRTSYEQYF. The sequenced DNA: TGTGCCAGCAGCCCCGGGCGGACCTCCTACGAGCAGTACTTC.